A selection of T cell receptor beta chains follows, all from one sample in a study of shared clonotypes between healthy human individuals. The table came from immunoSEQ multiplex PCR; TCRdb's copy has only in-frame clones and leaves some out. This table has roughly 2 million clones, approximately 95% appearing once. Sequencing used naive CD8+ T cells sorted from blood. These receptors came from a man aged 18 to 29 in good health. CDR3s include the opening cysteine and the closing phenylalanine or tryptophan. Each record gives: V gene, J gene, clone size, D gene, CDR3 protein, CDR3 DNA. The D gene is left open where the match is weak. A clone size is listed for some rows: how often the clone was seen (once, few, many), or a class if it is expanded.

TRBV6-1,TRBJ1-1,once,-,CASSEALRGAFF,TGTGCCAGCAGTGAAGCGCTTCGGGGAGCTTTCTTT
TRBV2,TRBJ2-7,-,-,CASSGGQSGVYEQYF,TGTGCCAGCAGTGGGGGACAGTCGGGGGTCTACGAGCAGTACTTC
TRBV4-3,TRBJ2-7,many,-,CASSPAGQNYEQYF,TGCGCCAGCAGCCCAGCGGGACAGAACTACGAGCAGTACTTC
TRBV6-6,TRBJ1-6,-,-,CASSQTQDENSPLHF,TGTGCCAGCAGTCAAACTCAGGATGAGAATTCACCCCTCCACTTT
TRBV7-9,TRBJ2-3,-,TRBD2,CASTGLAGLSGNTDTQYF,TGTGCCAGCACCGGACTAGCGGGCCTATCTGGGAACACAGATACGCAGTATTTT
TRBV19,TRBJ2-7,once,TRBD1,CASSTTRDSAYEQYF,TGTGCCAGTAGTACGACCCGGGACAGCGCCTACGAGCAGTACTTC
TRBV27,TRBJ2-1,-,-,CASSYTPRDEQFF,TGTGCCAGCAGTTACACCCCGAGGGATGAGCAGTTCTTC
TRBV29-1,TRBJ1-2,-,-,CSVELQAPGYTF,TGCAGCGTTGAATTACAGGCTCCCGGCTACACCTTC
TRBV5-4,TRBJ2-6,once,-,CASSAKLLSRSSGANVLTF,TGTGCCAGCAGCGCCAAACTACTATCACGGAGCTCTGGGGCCAACGTCCTGACTTTC
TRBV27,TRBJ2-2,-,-,CASSPPAGGRAGELFF,TGTGCCAGCAGTCCCCCGGCCGGGGGGCGAGCCGGGGAGCTGTTTTTT
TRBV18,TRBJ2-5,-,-,CASSPGGLETQYF,TGTGCCAGCTCACCCGGGGGTCTGGAGACCCAGTACTTC
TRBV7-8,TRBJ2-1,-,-,CASSLARWGDNEQFF,TGTGCCAGCAGCTTAGCGAGATGGGGGGACAATGAGCAGTTCTTC
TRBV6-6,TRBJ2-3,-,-,CASSYSLGGDTQYF,TGTGCCAGCAGTTACTCGTTGGGGGGAGATACGCAGTATTTT
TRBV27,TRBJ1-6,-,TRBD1,CASSWDRGQSPLHF,TGTGCCAGCAGTTGGGACAGGGGGCAATCACCCCTCCACTTT
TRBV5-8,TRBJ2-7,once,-,CASSLSTDEQYF,TGTGCCAGCAGCTTGTCTACCGACGAGCAGTACTTC
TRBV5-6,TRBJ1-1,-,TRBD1,CASSYGTGQAFF,TGTGCCAGCAGCTACGGGACAGGGCAAGCTTTCTTT
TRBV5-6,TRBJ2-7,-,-,CASSLGQIYEQYF,TGTGCCAGCAGCTTGGGGCAGATTTACGAGCAGTACTTC
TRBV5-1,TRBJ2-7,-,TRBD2,CASSLAPGGAYEQYF,TGCGCCAGCAGCTTGGCTCCGGGGGGAGCCTACGAGCAGTACTTC
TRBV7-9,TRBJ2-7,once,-,CASSLGGGEQYF,TGTGCCAGCAGCTTAGGGGGTGGCGAGCAGTACTTC
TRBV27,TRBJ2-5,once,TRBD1,CASSLGTGMAETQYF,TGTGCCAGCAGTTTGGGGACAGGGATGGCAGAGACCCAGTACTTC
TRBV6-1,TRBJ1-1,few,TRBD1,CASSEGDRAGTEAFF,TGTGCCAGCAGTGAAGGAGACAGGGCGGGTACTGAAGCTTTCTTT
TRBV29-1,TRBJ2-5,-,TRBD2,CSVEDERTSGSWQTQYF,TGCAGCGTTGAAGATGAGAGGACTAGCGGGAGTTGGCAGACCCAGTACTTC
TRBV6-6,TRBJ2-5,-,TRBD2,CASSLLAEGQYF,TGTGCCAGCAGTTTACTAGCGGAGGGGCAGTACTTC
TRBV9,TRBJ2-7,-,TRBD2,CASSVGLAGDTSYEQYF,TGTGCCAGCAGCGTAGGACTAGCGGGGGACACCTCCTACGAGCAGTACTTC
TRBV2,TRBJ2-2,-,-,CASSGLGSNTGELFF,TGTGCCAGCAGTGGGTTGGGATCGAACACCGGGGAGCTGTTTTTT
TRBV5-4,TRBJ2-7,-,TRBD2,CASSLTGGPPYEQYF,TGTGCCAGCAGCTTGACGGGAGGGCCTCCCTACGAGCAGTACTTC
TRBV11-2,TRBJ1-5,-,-,CASSLAAGSNQPQHF,TGTGCCAGCAGCTTAGCGGCAGGGAGCAATCAGCCCCAGCATTTT
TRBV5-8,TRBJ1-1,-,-,CASSLAGNTEAFF,TGTGCCAGCAGCCTCGCAGGGAACACTGAAGCTTTCTTT
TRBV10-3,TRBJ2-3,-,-,CAISEFDRSSTDTQYF,TGTGCCATCAGTGAATTCGACAGAAGTAGCACAGATACGCAGTATTTT
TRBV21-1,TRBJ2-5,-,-,CASSNNSGRGETQYF,TGTGCCAGCAGCAACAATAGCGGGAGAGGAGAGACCCAGTACTTC
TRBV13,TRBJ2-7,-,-,CASSLGNSYEQYF,TGTGCCAGCAGCTTAGGGAACAGCTACGAGCAGTACTTC
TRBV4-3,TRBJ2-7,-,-,CASSQDQGYEQYF,TGCGCCAGCAGCCAAGACCAGGGCTACGAGCAGTACTTC
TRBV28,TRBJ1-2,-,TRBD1,CASSFQTGGDGYTF,TGTGCCAGCAGTTTTCAGACAGGGGGCGATGGCTACACCTTC
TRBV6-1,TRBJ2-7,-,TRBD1,CASSLGTGGYEQYF,TGTGCCAGCAGCCTTGGGACAGGGGGATACGAGCAGTACTTC
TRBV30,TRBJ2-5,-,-,CACPDRQGGPYQETQYF,TGTGCCTGCCCTGACAGGCAGGGCGGCCCGTACCAAGAGACCCAGTACTTC
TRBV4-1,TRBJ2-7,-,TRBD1,CASSQTPGQGTYEQYF,TGCGCCAGCAGCCAAACCCCGGGACAGGGGACCTACGAGCAGTACTTC
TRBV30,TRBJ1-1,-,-,CAWFLRGTEAFF,TGTGCCTGGTTCTTAAGAGGGACTGAAGCTTTCTTT
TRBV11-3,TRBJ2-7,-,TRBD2,CASGTSGDYEQYF,TGTGCCAGCGGCACTAGCGGGGACTACGAGCAGTACTTC
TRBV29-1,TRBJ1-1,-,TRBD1,CSVRGGDTEAFF,TGCAGCGTTAGAGGGGGCGACACTGAAGCTTTCTTT
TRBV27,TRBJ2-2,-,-,CASNTGIGELFF,TGTGCCAGCAACACAGGGATCGGGGAGCTGTTTTTT
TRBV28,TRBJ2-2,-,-,CASSSGLNTGELFF,TGTGCCAGCAGTTCGGGCCTGAACACCGGGGAGCTGTTTTTT
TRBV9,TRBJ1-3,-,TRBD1,CASSVGQGGGNTIYF,TGTGCCAGCAGCGTTGGACAGGGTGGGGGAAACACCATATATTTT
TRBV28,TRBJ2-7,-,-,CASSLMVGREQYF,TGTGCCAGCAGTTTGATGGTGGGGAGGGAGCAGTACTTC
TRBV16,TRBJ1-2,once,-,CASSQGGGYTF,TGTGCCAGCAGCCAAGGGGGTGGCTACACCTTC
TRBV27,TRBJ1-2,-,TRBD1,CASSLDREYGYTF,TGTGCCAGCAGTCTGGACAGGGAGTATGGCTACACCTTC
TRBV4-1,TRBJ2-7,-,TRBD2,CASSQGGLAGTYEQYF,TGCGCCAGCAGCCAAGGCGGACTAGCGGGAACCTACGAGCAGTACTTC
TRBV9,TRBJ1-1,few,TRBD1,CASSSRTGGNTEAFF,TGTGCCAGCAGCTCCCGGACAGGGGGGAACACTGAAGCTTTCTTT
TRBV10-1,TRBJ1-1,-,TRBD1,CASNIPGQRNTEAFF,TGCGCCAGCAATATACCGGGACAGAGGAACACTGAAGCTTTCTTT
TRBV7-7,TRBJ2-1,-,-,CASSLARGYEQFF,TGTGCTAGCAGCTTAGCGAGGGGGTATGAGCAGTTCTTC
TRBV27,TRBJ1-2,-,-,CASSPLESRYGYTF,TGTGCCAGCAGCCCCCTTGAATCTCGGTATGGCTACACCTTC